A single sample is the source of the 25 T cell receptor beta chains below, sequenced in a study of cytomegalovirus exposure and HLA in healthy donors. The PCR contained 60 Vbeta and 13 Jbeta primers. This table comes from immunoSEQ multiplex PCR, and its TCRdb copy is limited to in-frame clones, with some not included. This table has some 120,000 clones, 9.5% appearing once. The material sequenced was PBMCs. These receptors were obtained from a young man in good health and CMV-seronegative.

This clone was seen a handful of times. The chain employs TRBV5-4 and TRBJ2-2; TRBD1 is a possible D gene (6 bases). Per the germline V gene, CDR1 is SGHNT and CDR2 is YYREEE (reference sequence). The CDR3 totals 13 residues. V was clipped by 4 bases and J by 7 bases, with 11 bases between them. CDR3: CASSSRGGGELFF. The CDR3 DNA is TGTGCCAGCAGCAGCAGAGGGGGCGGGGAGCTGTTTTTT.

This clone came up a few times. The V call is TRBV7-9, the J call TRBJ2-2; 10 bases agree with TRBD2. Trimming took 5 bases from V and 9 from J; bases not matched to a gene: 6. Germline lookup yields CDR1 SEHNR and CDR2 FQNEAQ (reference sequence). This CDR3 is built from 14 residues. DNA for the CDR3: TGTGCCAGCAGCCCTAGCGGGGGCCGATGGGAGCTGTTTTTT. Translated: CASSPSGGRWELFF.

This clone has only a few counts. The gene calls are TRBV29-1 and TRBJ1-2, with D possibly TRBD1 on 5 matching bases. Trimming took off 6 bases at V and 4 bases at J, with 12 bases between the two ends. Germline V gene lookup returns CDR1 SQVTM and CDR2 ANQGSEA. The CDR3 length is 12 residues. The CDR3: CSVDSGAYGYTF. The CDR3 bases are TGCAGCGTGGATAGCGGGGCCTATGGCTACACCTTC.

This clone showed up just a few times. The genes are TRBV18 and TRBJ2-3; 10 bases are a match to TRBD2. Germline V gives CDR1 KGHSH, CDR2 LQKENI. The ends lost 3 bases at V and 0 bases at J; junction bases unmatched: 3. This CDR3 has 16 amino acids. The CDR3 DNA reads TGTGCCAGCTCACCCGTGACTAGCGGGAGCACAGATACGCAGTATTTT. As protein: CASSPVTSGSTDTQYF.

The V call is TRBV10-3, the J call TRBJ2-3; D gene ambiguous. Germline V gene sequence: CDR1 ENHRY, CDR2 SYGVKD. Trimming removed 11 bases from V and 2 bases from J, with 5 bases in between. CDR3 size: 10 residues. CDR3 residues: CASSTDTQYF. The CDR3 bases are TGTGCCTCCTCCACAGATACGCAGTATTTT.

This clone turned up a few times. The rearrangement links TRBV28 to TRBJ2-3, with TRBD2 matching 11 bases. This CDR3 has 19 amino acids. Germline V gene lookup returns CDR1 MDHEN and CDR2 SYDVKM. The J segment lost 5 bases and the V segment lost 2 bases, leaving 15 bases of the junction unmatched. As DNA, the CDR3 is TGTGCCAGCAGTTTAGTCCTAGCTCGACTAGCGGGGAGGGGAGATACGCAGTATTTT. Its translation is CASSLVLARLAGRGDTQYF.

In its sample, this clone was seen a few times. The V and J genes are TRBV7-6 and TRBJ1-1; D remains ambiguous. This CDR3 region has 15 residues. CDR1 is SGHVS and CDR2 is FNYEAQ in the germline V gene. V gave up 3 bases and J gave up 1 base, with 12 bases separating them. CDR3 residues: CASSLWTGKNTEAFF. The CDR3 coding sequence is TGTGCCAGCAGCTTGTGGACGGGAAAGAACACTGAAGCTTTCTTT.

This clone was observed a handful of times. The rearrangement uses TRBV6-5 and TRBJ1-2; tentatively, D is TRBD1 (5 bases). Germline loops: CDR1 MNHEY, CDR2 SVGAGI. Trimming took off 2 bases at V and 1 base at J, with 11 bases between the two ends. The CDR3 extends over 15 amino acids. CDR3 nucleotide sequence: TGTGCCAGCAGTTACCTGCAGGGAGGTAACTATGGCTACACCTTC. This translates into CASSYLQGGNYGYTF.

The rearrangement links TRBV11-3 to TRBJ2-2; D is possibly TRBD1 (5 bases). This CDR3 comprises 17 residues. Germline CDR1 and CDR2: SGHNT and YENEEA. Trimming removed 1 base at V and 4 bases at J, with 16 bases between. The CDR3 region is CASSLGVTRDATGELFF. As DNA, the CDR3 is TGTGCCAGCAGCTTAGGGGTCACCAGGGATGCCACCGGGGAGCTGTTTTTT.

In this sample, this clone turned up a few times. The gene calls are TRBV28 and TRBJ2-1; 9 bases are a match to TRBD2. This CDR3 is built from 17 residues. Germline loops: CDR1 MDHEN, CDR2 SYDVKM. V gave up 6 bases and J gave up 4 bases; unmatched junction bases: 13. The chain's CDR3 is CASRPLTSGPSYNEQFF. In nucleotides, the CDR3 is TGTGCCAGCAGACCCCTCACTAGCGGGCCTTCTTACAATGAGCAGTTCTTC.

This clone appeared a few times. The chain carries TRBV6-5 and TRBJ1-1; tentatively, D is TRBD1 (6 bases). Germline assignment: CDR1 MNHEY and CDR2 SVGAGI. The V end was cut by 7 bases, the J end by 2 bases, with 14 bases between. CDR3 size: 14 residues. The CDR3 region is CASMVKGQNTEAFF. The CDR3 nucleotides read TGTGCCAGCATGGTAAAGGGACAAAACACTGAAGCTTTCTTT.

The chain couples TRBV19 to TRBJ2-1, with 9 bases matching TRBD1. Germline V gene data show CDR1 as LNHDA and CDR2 as SQIVND (reference sequence). CDR3 size: 21 residues. Trimming at V came to 5 bases and at J to 0 bases, leaving 20 bases not matched to a gene. The CDR3 loop is CASSPVTGGVWGLSSYNEQFF. The CDR3, as DNA: TGTGCCAGTAGTCCGGTGACAGGGGGAGTGTGGGGTTTAAGCTCCTACAATGAGCAGTTCTTC.

The table lists this clone with a few counts. The chain has TRBV6-4 and TRBJ2-1; a weak D match, TRBD1 (5 bases). V gave up 6 bases and J gave up 8 bases, with 17 bases separating them. CDR1 is MRHNA, CDR2 SNTAGT, per germline. CDR3 length equals 14 residues. CDR3 nucleotides: TGTGCCAGCAGCGCCACGCAAGGGGTGGATGAGCAGTTCTTC. Protein product: CASSATQGVDEQFF.

Many counts were recorded for this clone. V usage is TRBV6-4 and J usage is TRBJ2-3; 10 positions agree with TRBD1. The germline gives CDR1 MRHNA, CDR2 SNTAGT. This CDR3 contains 15 residues. J gave up 2 bases and V 6 bases, and 5 bases lay outside the gene matches. The CDR3 bases are TGTGCCAGCAGCCCCGGGACAGGGGACACAGATACGCAGTATTTT. Its protein is CASSPGTGDTDTQYF.

The chain employs TRBV6-1 and TRBJ1-2; tentatively, D is TRBD1 (5 bases). The V gene's germline CDR1 is MNHNS and CDR2 SASEGT. The CDR3 consists of 17 residues. V lost 0 bases, J lost 7 bases, and 21 bases lay in between. CDR3 nucleotide sequence: TGTGCCAGCAGTGAAGCGCCCGGGCGGGGCGCGTATCTTGGCTACACCTTC. Its protein product is CASSEAPGRGAYLGYTF.

The chain has TRBV6-5 and TRBJ1-1, with 7 bases that match TRBD1. Trimming removed 5 bases from V and 3 bases from J; junction bases left unmatched: 9. Per the germline V gene, CDR1 is MNHEY and CDR2 is SVGAGI. This CDR3 contains 15 residues. The CDR3 DNA follows: TGTGCCAGCAGTCCTCGGACAGGTTTACACACTGAAGCTTTCTTT. It yields the protein CASSPRTGLHTEAFF.

This clone was seen a handful of times. The chain joins TRBV7-9 to TRBJ1-1; 7 bases agree with TRBD1. V trimming: 8 bases; J trimming: 0 bases; junction bases outside the gene matches: 6. Germline lookup yields CDR1 SEHNR and CDR2 FQNEAQ (reference sequence). The CDR3 covers 14 residues. The CDR3 DNA follows: TGTGCCAGCCCCAGGACAGGAGTGAACACTGAAGCTTTCTTT. Translation gives CASPRTGVNTEAFF.

This clone was recorded a few times. V and J are TRBV5-1 and TRBJ2-7; 8 bases match TRBD1. Trimming at V came to 0 bases and at J to 0 bases, leaving 2 bases not matched to a gene. Germline V gives CDR1 SGHRS, CDR2 YFSETQ. The CDR3 has 15 residues. The CDR3 sequence is CASSLVTGGSYEQYF. As DNA, the CDR3 is TGCGCCAGCAGCTTGGTTACAGGGGGCTCCTACGAGCAGTACTTC. The complete variable domain, with remaining parts taken from reference TRBV5-1 and TRBJ2-7, reads KAGVTQTPRYLIKTRGQQVTLSCSPISGHRSVSWYQQTPGQGLQFLFEYFSETQRNKGNFPGRFSGRQFSNSRSEMNVSTLELGDSALYLCASSLVTGGSYEQYFGPGTRLTVT.

In this sample, this clone turned up a few times. The chain uses TRBV4-1 and TRBJ1-4; possibly TRBD1 for D (5 bases). Germline CDR1 reads MGHRA; CDR2 reads YSYEKL. The V gene lost 0 bases and the J gene lost 7 bases, with 15 bases spanning the gap. The CDR3 totals 16 residues. CDR3 protein: CASSQDGGDGGEKLFF. The DNA of the CDR3 is TGCGCCAGCAGCCAAGATGGGGGGGATGGAGGTGAAAAACTGTTTTTT.

This clone was detected only a few times. V and J are TRBV18 and TRBJ1-4; 10 bases match TRBD1. The junction had 8 bases not matched to a gene; V was cut back by 5 bases and J by 8 bases. The CDR3 contains 15 residues. Looked up from germline, CDR1 is KGHSH and CDR2 is LQKENI. As DNA, the CDR3 is TGTGCCAGCTCAATCACCGGGACAGGGGCAGAAAAACTGTTTTTT. It translates to CASSITGTGAEKLFF.

The chain joins TRBV14 to TRBJ1-2; the match to TRBD1 covers 11 bases. J gave up 7 bases and V 7 bases, and 8 bases lay outside the gene matches. Germline V gene lookup returns CDR1 SGHDN and CDR2 FVKESK. This CDR3 contains 14 residues. CDR3 nucleotides: TGTGCCAGCAAAGGACAGGGGGCGATTGGTGGCTACACCTTC. Translated: CASKGQGAIGGYTF.

The V call is TRBV5-5, the J call TRBJ1-2; the D is unclear. Deletions cut 1 base from V and 8 bases from J, with 18 bases between. Germline V CDR1 and CDR2: SGHKS, YYEKEE (reference sequence). The CDR3 extends over 15 amino acids. Here the CDR3 DNA reads TGTGCCAGCAGCTTGTCGCAGGCCACCCTTAGGGGCTACACCTTC. This sequence encodes CASSLSQATLRGYTF.

This clone turned up a few times. Here the CDR3 DNA reads TGTGCCAGAGGGGCGGGAGGGGATGCTTTCTTT. Protein: CARGAGGDAFF. The V gene is TRBV2, the J gene TRBJ1-1; D is possibly TRBD1 (5 bases). CDR1 SNHLY and CDR2 FYNNEI come from the germline V gene. The CDR3 length is 11 residues. V lost 9 bases, J lost 11 bases, and 16 bases lay in between.

The chain employs TRBV13 and TRBJ2-7; 8 positions agree with TRBD2. This CDR3 spans 15 amino acids. The V gene end was trimmed by 5 bases and the J gene end by 5 bases; junction bases not matched to a gene: 11. Germline-derived CDR1 and CDR2 are PRHDT and FYEKMQ (reference sequence). This chain's CDR3 is CASSLPGLDSHEQYF. CDR3 DNA: TGTGCCAGCAGCCTCCCGGGACTAGATTCCCACGAGCAGTACTTC.

This clone has more than one count but fewer than ten. The rearrangement links TRBV28 to TRBJ1-1; D call uncertain. The V gene lost 2 bases and the J gene lost 3 bases, with 10 bases spanning the gap. The CDR3 is made up of 14 amino acids. In germline, CDR1 is MDHEN, CDR2 SYDVKM. The CDR3 spells CASSLPFRDTEAFF. The CDR3 DNA sequence: TGTGCCAGCAGTTTACCTTTCCGAGACACTGAAGCTTTCTTT.